These T cell receptor beta chains were read from a single sample in a study of T cell repertoires in cytomegalovirus infection. From the reads, TCRdb called clonotypes with MiXCR, one entry per CDR3 protein. The sample carries about 250,000 distinct CDR3 sequences, approximately 13% recorded once. Sequenced material: PBMCs. The source is a human donor in good health (CMV status not recorded). Some clones in this sample may be carry-over from other donors' samples. Each CDR3 is given with its conserved first and last residue. Each record gives: CDR3 protein, CDR3 DNA, clone size, J gene, D gene, V gene. The D gene is left open where the match is weak. Expanded clones get a size class; other rows say once, few or many, or leave the size out.

CDR3aa: CASSLRGWGGEANTEAFF
CDR3nt: TGTGCCAGCAGCTTGAGGGGGTGGGGTGGGGAGGCGAACACTGAAGCTTTCTTT
abundance: many
j_gene: TRBJ1-1
d_gene: NA
v_gene: TRBV7-2

CDR3aa: CSTSSRTSAFSYNEQFF
CDR3nt: TGCAGTACTTCATCCCGGACTAGCGCCTTCTCCTACAATGAGCAGTTCTTC
abundance: few
j_gene: TRBJ2-1
d_gene: TRBD2
v_gene: TRBV20-1

CDR3aa: CASSQDWGANTGELFF
CDR3nt: TGCGCCAGCAGCCAAGATTGGGGGGCTAACACCGGGGAGCTGTTTTTT
abundance: NA
j_gene: TRBJ2-2
d_gene: NA
v_gene: TRBV4-3

CDR3aa: CASSLQTGGGSPLHF
CDR3nt: TGTGCCAGCAGCTTGCAAACAGGGGGAGGTTCACCCCTCCACTTT
abundance: many
j_gene: TRBJ1-6
d_gene: TRBD1
v_gene: TRBV7-2

CDR3aa: CSGGDRYTEAFF
CDR3nt: TGCAGCGGGGGGGACCGATACACTGAAGCTTTCTTT
abundance: NA
j_gene: TRBJ1-1
d_gene: NA
v_gene: TRBV29-1

CDR3aa: CASRPQGNEKLFF
CDR3nt: TGTGCCAGTAGACCCCAGGGAAATGAAAAACTGTTTTTT
abundance: few
j_gene: TRBJ1-4
d_gene: NA
v_gene: TRBV19

CDR3aa: CASTPGTGDGEAFF
CDR3nt: TGTGCCAGCACTCCCGGGACAGGGGATGGAGAAGCTTTCTTT
abundance: many
j_gene: TRBJ1-1
d_gene: TRBD1
v_gene: TRBV5-5

CDR3aa: CASSFPKTTIGGDTQYF
CDR3nt: TGTGCCAGCAGCTTCCCCAAGACTACAATTGGTGGAGATACGCAGTATTTT
abundance: many
j_gene: TRBJ2-3
d_gene: NA
v_gene: TRBV7-2

CDR3aa: CASSLGTVSGYTF
CDR3nt: TGTGCCAGCAGTCTTGGGACTGTCAGTGGCTACACCTTC
abundance: once
j_gene: TRBJ1-2
d_gene: NA
v_gene: TRBV28

CDR3aa: CSAGDNHSGANVLTF
CDR3nt: TGCAGCGCCGGGGACAACCACTCTGGGGCCAACGTCCTGACTTTC
abundance: NA
j_gene: TRBJ2-6
d_gene: NA
v_gene: TRBV29-1

CDR3aa: CASSFEGGQPGNTIYF
CDR3nt: TGTGCCAGCAGCTTTGAAGGGGGACAGCCCGGAAACACCATATATTTT
abundance: many
j_gene: TRBJ1-3
d_gene: TRBD1
v_gene: TRBV7-9

CDR3aa: CAIRYGRDSGNTIYF
CDR3nt: TGTGCCATCAGATACGGACGGGACTCTGGAAACACCATATATTTT
abundance: few
j_gene: TRBJ1-3
d_gene: NA
v_gene: TRBV10-3

CDR3aa: CASSPTATGAGNEQFF
CDR3nt: TGTGCCAGCAGCCCGACAGCGACGGGGGCTGGCAATGAGCAGTTCTTC
abundance: NA
j_gene: TRBJ2-1
d_gene: NA
v_gene: TRBV12-3/TRBV12-4

CDR3aa: CSVEENREKLFF
CDR3nt: TGCAGCGTTGAAGAGAATCGTGAAAAACTGTTTTTT
abundance: NA
j_gene: TRBJ1-4
d_gene: NA
v_gene: TRBV29-1

CDR3aa: CASSRVRELFF
CDR3nt: TGTGCCAGCAGTCGCGTAAGGGAGCTGTTTTTT
abundance: few
j_gene: TRBJ2-2
d_gene: NA
v_gene: TRBV6-2/TRBV6-3

CDR3aa: CASSLAGLQETQYF
CDR3nt: TGTGCCAGCAGCTTAGCAGGGCTCCAAGAGACCCAGTACTTC
abundance: many
j_gene: TRBJ2-5
d_gene: NA
v_gene: TRBV7-2

CDR3aa: CSAIGQPYEQYF
CDR3nt: TGCAGTGCTATAGGACAGCCTTACGAGCAGTACTTC
abundance: NA
j_gene: TRBJ2-7
d_gene: NA
v_gene: TRBV20-1

CDR3aa: CASSLAGKGSHSPLHF
CDR3nt: TGTGCCAGCAGCTTAGCCGGTAAAGGGAGTCATTCACCCCTCCACTTT
abundance: few
j_gene: TRBJ1-6
d_gene: NA
v_gene: TRBV7-9

CDR3aa: CSGRTGNTGELFF
CDR3nt: TGCAGCGGTCGGACAGGGAACACCGGGGAGCTGTTTTTT
abundance: NA
j_gene: TRBJ2-2
d_gene: TRBD1
v_gene: TRBV29-1

CDR3aa: CASSLREGTEAFF
CDR3nt: TGTGCCAGCAGCTTAAGGGAGGGAACTGAAGCTTTCTTT
abundance: many
j_gene: TRBJ1-1
d_gene: NA
v_gene: TRBV7-3

CDR3aa: CATDRGRETQYF
CDR3nt: TGTGCTACTGACAGGGGAAGGGAGACCCAGTACTTC
abundance: once
j_gene: TRBJ2-5
d_gene: TRBD1
v_gene: TRBV28

CDR3aa: CASRTPGEWETQYF
CDR3nt: TGTGCCAGCAGAACCCCCGGCGAATGGGAGACCCAGTACTTC
abundance: NA
j_gene: TRBJ2-5
d_gene: NA
v_gene: TRBV6-6

CDR3aa: CASSRGRGREQFF
CDR3nt: TGTGCCAGCAGCCGCGGCCGGGGGCGGGAGCAGTTCTTC
abundance: many
j_gene: TRBJ2-1
d_gene: NA
v_gene: TRBV11-2

CDR3aa: CASSHRTGGYEQYF
CDR3nt: TGTGCCAGCAGTCACCGGACAGGGGGCTACGAGCAGTACTTC
abundance: few
j_gene: TRBJ2-7
d_gene: TRBD1
v_gene: TRBV6-2/TRBV6-3

CDR3aa: CASSLAGLQTQYF
CDR3nt: TGTGCCAGCAGCTTAGCGGGTCTTCAGACCCAGTACTTC
abundance: many
j_gene: TRBJ2-5
d_gene: NA
v_gene: TRBV7-9

CDR3aa: CATSGTGNYNEQFF
CDR3nt: TGTGCCACCAGTGGGACAGGGAACTACAATGAGCAGTTCTTC
abundance: few
j_gene: TRBJ2-1
d_gene: TRBD1
v_gene: TRBV24-1

CDR3aa: CASSPQANYGYTF
CDR3nt: TGTGCCAGTAGTCCCCAAGCTAACTATGGCTACACCTTC
abundance: many
j_gene: TRBJ1-2
d_gene: NA
v_gene: TRBV19

CDR3aa: CASSIAGSGNTIYF
CDR3nt: TGTGCCAGTAGTATCGCCGGTTCTGGAAACACCATATATTTT
abundance: NA
j_gene: TRBJ1-3
d_gene: NA
v_gene: TRBV19

CDR3aa: CASSLGTEPQETQYF
CDR3nt: TGCGCCAGCAGCCTCGGGACGGAACCCCAAGAGACCCAGTACTTC
abundance: few
j_gene: TRBJ2-5
d_gene: NA
v_gene: TRBV5-1

CDR3aa: CASSYLQRNSPLHF
CDR3nt: TGTGCCAGCAGTTACTTGCAGCGAAATTCACCCCTCCACTTT
abundance: few
j_gene: TRBJ1-6
d_gene: NA
v_gene: TRBV6-6

CDR3aa: CASSFTGYEQYF
CDR3nt: TGTGCCAGCAGTTTTACAGGTTACGAGCAGTACTTC
abundance: many
j_gene: TRBJ2-7
d_gene: NA
v_gene: TRBV6-1

CDR3aa: CASYDTGRSNQPQHF
CDR3nt: TGTGCCAGTTACGATACCGGGCGCAGCAATCAGCCCCAGCATTTT
abundance: many
j_gene: TRBJ1-5
d_gene: NA
v_gene: TRBV19

CDR3aa: CASSFLLGGGLNEQFF
CDR3nt: TGTGCCAGCAGTTTCCTCCTAGGGGGAGGCCTGAATGAGCAGTTCTTC
abundance: many
j_gene: TRBJ2-1
d_gene: NA
v_gene: TRBV28

CDR3aa: CASSLTQGRGYTF
CDR3nt: TGTGCCAGCAGCCTTACTCAGGGGCGTGGCTACACCTTC
abundance: NA
j_gene: TRBJ1-2
d_gene: NA
v_gene: TRBV6-5

CDR3aa: CASRYGLAGRQYF
CDR3nt: TGTGCCAGCAGATACGGACTAGCGGGTCGTCAGTACTTC
abundance: NA
j_gene: TRBJ2-4
d_gene: TRBD2
v_gene: TRBV6-6

CDR3aa: CSVEDPGLYGYTF
CDR3nt: TGCAGCGTTGAAGATCCGGGACTCTATGGCTACACCTTC
abundance: NA
j_gene: TRBJ1-2
d_gene: NA
v_gene: TRBV29-1

CDR3aa: CSASRGSGSYEQYF
CDR3nt: TGCAGTGCAAGTAGGGGTTCGGGCTCCTACGAGCAGTACTTC
abundance: NA
j_gene: TRBJ2-7
d_gene: NA
v_gene: TRBV20-1

CDR3aa: CASSFIGSTTNEKLFF
CDR3nt: TGTGCCAGCAGCTTTATTGGGAGCACAACTAATGAAAAACTGTTTTTT
abundance: many
j_gene: TRBJ1-4
d_gene: NA
v_gene: TRBV7-2

CDR3aa: CASIRLARPDTQYF
CDR3nt: TGTGCCAGCATAAGGCTAGCGAGACCCGATACGCAGTATTTT
abundance: NA
j_gene: TRBJ2-3
d_gene: NA
v_gene: TRBV6-2/TRBV6-3

CDR3aa: CSVARTYNTEAFF
CDR3nt: TGCAGCGTTGCTAGGACATACAACACTGAAGCTTTCTTT
abundance: few
j_gene: TRBJ1-1
d_gene: NA
v_gene: TRBV29-1

CDR3aa: CASRLRGRNTEAFF
CDR3nt: TGTGCCAGCAGACTGAGGGGGCGGAACACTGAAGCTTTCTTT
abundance: many
j_gene: TRBJ1-1
d_gene: TRBD1
v_gene: TRBV11-1

CDR3aa: CASSRTGTGGEKLFF
CDR3nt: TGTGCCAGCAGCCGAACCGGGACAGGCGGTGAAAAACTGTTTTTT
abundance: many
j_gene: TRBJ1-4
d_gene: TRBD1
v_gene: TRBV7-6

CDR3aa: CATSDPGQRSRRETQYF
CDR3nt: TGTGCCACCAGTGATCCAGGACAGCGATCAAGGAGAGAGACCCAGTACTTC
abundance: few
j_gene: TRBJ2-5
d_gene: NA
v_gene: TRBV24-1

CDR3aa: CASSPSEPSGNTIYF
CDR3nt: TGTGCCAGCAGCCCCTCCGAGCCCTCTGGAAACACCATATATTTT
abundance: many
j_gene: TRBJ1-3
d_gene: NA
v_gene: TRBV7-9

CDR3aa: CASSLGKVQNEKLFF
CDR3nt: TGTGCCAGCAGCTTAGGAAAAGTCCAGAATGAAAAACTGTTTTTT
abundance: many
j_gene: TRBJ1-4
d_gene: NA
v_gene: TRBV7-2

CDR3aa: CSARKPGHSNQPQHF
CDR3nt: TGCAGTGCTAGAAAACCGGGACATAGCAATCAGCCCCAGCATTTT
abundance: few
j_gene: TRBJ1-5
d_gene: NA
v_gene: TRBV20-1

CDR3aa: CASSLPSSGSSTDTQYF
CDR3nt: TGTGCCAGCAGCTTACCCTCTAGCGGGAGTTCAACAGATACGCAGTATTTT
abundance: NA
j_gene: TRBJ2-3
d_gene: TRBD2
v_gene: TRBV11-2

CDR3aa: CNLRHPSNQPQHF
CDR3nt: TGCAACCTTAGACATCCTAGCAATCAGCCCCAGCATTTT
abundance: few
j_gene: TRBJ1-5
d_gene: NA
v_gene: TRBV29-1

CDR3aa: CASSIQGVSADTQYF
CDR3nt: TGTGCCAGTAGTATCCAGGGAGTGTCGGCAGATACGCAGTATTTT
abundance: many
j_gene: TRBJ2-3
d_gene: NA
v_gene: TRBV19

CDR3aa: CASSEYKGKSTDTQYF
CDR3nt: TGTGCCAGCAGTGAATACAAGGGAAAAAGCACAGATACGCAGTATTTT
abundance: NA
j_gene: TRBJ2-3
d_gene: NA
v_gene: TRBV25-1

CDR3aa: CSARGAQGAFAEAFF
CDR3nt: TGCAGTGCTAGGGGGGCCCAGGGGGCGTTCGCTGAAGCTTTCTTT
abundance: few
j_gene: TRBJ1-1
d_gene: TRBD1
v_gene: TRBV20-1

CDR3aa: CASSLTSTIGEQFF
CDR3nt: TGTGCCAGCAGTTTGACTAGCACCATAGGTGAGCAGTTCTTC
abundance: NA
j_gene: TRBJ2-1
d_gene: TRBD2
v_gene: TRBV28

CDR3aa: CASSSQVDRGTYEQYF
CDR3nt: TGTGCCAGCAGCTCCCAAGTAGACAGGGGGACCTACGAGCAGTACTTC
abundance: many
j_gene: TRBJ2-7
d_gene: TRBD1
v_gene: TRBV7-2

CDR3aa: CASSRQGDHFADTQYF
CDR3nt: TGTGCCAGCAGCCGACAGGGTGATCATTTCGCAGATACGCAGTATTTT
abundance: many
j_gene: TRBJ2-3
d_gene: TRBD1
v_gene: TRBV5-6